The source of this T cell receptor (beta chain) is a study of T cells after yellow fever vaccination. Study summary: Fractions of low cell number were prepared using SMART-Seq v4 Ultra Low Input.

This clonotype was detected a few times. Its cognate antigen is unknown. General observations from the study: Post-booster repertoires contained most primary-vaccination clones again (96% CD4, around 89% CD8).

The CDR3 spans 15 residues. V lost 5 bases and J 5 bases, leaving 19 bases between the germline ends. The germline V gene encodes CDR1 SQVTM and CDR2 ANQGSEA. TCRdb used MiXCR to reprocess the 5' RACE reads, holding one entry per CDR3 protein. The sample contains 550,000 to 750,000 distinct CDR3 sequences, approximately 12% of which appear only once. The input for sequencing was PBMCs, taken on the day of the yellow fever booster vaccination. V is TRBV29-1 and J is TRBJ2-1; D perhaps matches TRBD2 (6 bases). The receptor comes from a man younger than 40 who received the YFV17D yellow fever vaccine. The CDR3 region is CSVSGWVGGHNEQFF. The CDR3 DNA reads TGCAGCGTTTCCGGATGGGTAGGAGGGCACAATGAGCAGTTCTTC.